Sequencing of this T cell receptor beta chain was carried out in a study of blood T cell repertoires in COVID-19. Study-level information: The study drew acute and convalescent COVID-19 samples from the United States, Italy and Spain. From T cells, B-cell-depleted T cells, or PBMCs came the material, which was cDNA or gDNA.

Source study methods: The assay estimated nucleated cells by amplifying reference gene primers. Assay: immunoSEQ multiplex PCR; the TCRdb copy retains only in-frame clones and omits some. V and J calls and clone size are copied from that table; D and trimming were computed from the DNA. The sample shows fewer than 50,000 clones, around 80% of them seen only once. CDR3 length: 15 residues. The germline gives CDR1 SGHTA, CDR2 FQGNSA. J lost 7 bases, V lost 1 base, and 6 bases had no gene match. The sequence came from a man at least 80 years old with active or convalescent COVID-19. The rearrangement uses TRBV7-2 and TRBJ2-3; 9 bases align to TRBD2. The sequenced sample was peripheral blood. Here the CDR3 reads CASSLGPSGANTQYF. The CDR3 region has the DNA TGTGCCAGCAGCTTAGGCCCTAGCGGGGCTAATACGCAGTATTTT.